This T cell receptor (beta chain) was recovered during a study of cytomegalovirus exposure and HLA in healthy donors. The table lists this clone with a few counts. It was with 60 Vbeta and 13 Jbeta primers that the PCR ran. The table came from immunoSEQ multiplex PCR; TCRdb's copy has only in-frame clones and leaves some out. The sample carries fewer than 150,000 clones, 76% recorded once. V lost 1 base and J 7 bases, leaving 7 bases between the germline ends. The V gene's germline CDR1 is LNHNV and CDR2 YYDKDF (reference sequence). This CDR3 comprises 13 residues. Sequences were obtained from PBMCs. The receptor was isolated from a man aged 50 to 60 in good health and CMV-seropositive. The J gene is TRBJ2-2, the V gene TRBV15; D is uncertain. This CDR3 is CATSRGSGGELFF. In DNA, the CDR3 is TGTGCCACCAGCAGAGGGAGTGGCGGGGAGCTGTTTTTT.